The rows below give T cell receptor beta chains drawn from one sample of a study of cytomegalovirus exposure and HLA in healthy donors. The data were produced by immunoSEQ multiplex PCR, yet TCRdb's version contains in-frame clones alone and is incomplete. Seen here are 150,000 to 200,000 clones, about 70% observed once, and the top ten hold 3.5% to 5.5%. Sequenced input: PBMCs. These TCRs come from a woman younger than 30 in good health and CMV-seropositive. CDR3s include the opening cysteine and the closing phenylalanine or tryptophan. Fields, in order: J gene, clone size, D gene, V gene, CDR3 DNA, CDR3 protein. A D gene is named only where the DNA matches it firmly. Not every row has a clone size; where given, it reads once, few, many or a size class.

j_call: TRBJ2-1
clone_size: .
d_call: TRBD2
v_call: TRBV5-1
cdr3_nt: TGCGCCAGCAGCTTGAGGGGACTAGCGGGAGGGGACTCCTACAATGAGCAGTTCTTC
cdr3_aa: CASSLRGLAGGDSYNEQFF

j_call: TRBJ1-2
clone_size: .
d_call: .
v_call: TRBV29-1
cdr3_nt: TGCAGCGTTGGGGGACTGGAACAAAATGGCTACACCTTC
cdr3_aa: CSVGGLEQNGYTF

j_call: TRBJ2-1
clone_size: few
d_call: .
v_call: TRBV5-1
cdr3_nt: TGCGCCAGCAGATTGGGGTCGGGAGTCAATGAGCAGTTCTTC
cdr3_aa: CASRLGSGVNEQFF

j_call: TRBJ2-5
clone_size: .
d_call: TRBD2
v_call: TRBV5-1
cdr3_nt: TGCGCCAGCAGCTTGGGGGGGGGTCACAACCAAGAGACCCAGTACTTC
cdr3_aa: CASSLGGGHNQETQYF

j_call: TRBJ2-7
clone_size: .
d_call: TRBD2
v_call: TRBV27
cdr3_nt: TGTGCCAGCACCCTAGCGGGAGGTGCAGGCGAGCAGTACTTC
cdr3_aa: CASTLAGGAGEQYF

j_call: TRBJ2-7
clone_size: .
d_call: .
v_call: TRBV7-9
cdr3_nt: TGTGCCAGCAGCTTAAGACTTGCGGGCCCGTCCTACGAGCAGTACTTC
cdr3_aa: CASSLRLAGPSYEQYF

j_call: TRBJ1-1
clone_size: .
d_call: .
v_call: TRBV4-2
cdr3_nt: TGTGCCAGCAGGCAGTTACCAGGTGAAGCTTTCTTT
cdr3_aa: CASRQLPGEAFF

j_call: TRBJ2-3
clone_size: .
d_call: TRBD2
v_call: TRBV29-1
cdr3_nt: TGCAGCGTTGCTCCGGGACTAGCTCCCCAGGTCACAGATACGCAGTATTTT
cdr3_aa: CSVAPGLAPQVTDTQYF

j_call: TRBJ2-7
clone_size: few
d_call: .
v_call: TRBV6-5
cdr3_nt: TGTGCCAGCAGTTACTCGATAGGGGACTCCTACGAGCAGTACTTC
cdr3_aa: CASSYSIGDSYEQYF

j_call: TRBJ2-1
clone_size: .
d_call: .
v_call: TRBV10-3
cdr3_nt: TGTGCCATCAGTGATAGTCAGGGCTTCTACAATGAGCAGTTCTTC
cdr3_aa: CAISDSQGFYNEQFF

j_call: TRBJ1-1
clone_size: .
d_call: .
v_call: TRBV19
cdr3_nt: TGTGCCAGTAGTAGCCACAGGGAGGGCACTGAAGCTTTCTTT
cdr3_aa: CASSSHREGTEAFF

j_call: TRBJ1-2
clone_size: .
d_call: .
v_call: TRBV4-1
cdr3_nt: TGCGCCAGCAGCCAAGCTCAGGGAATGGGAAGTGGCTACACCTTC
cdr3_aa: CASSQAQGMGSGYTF

j_call: TRBJ1-1
clone_size: .
d_call: .
v_call: TRBV19
cdr3_nt: TGTGCCAGTAGTATTTTTGGGCGGGTGAACACTGAAGCTTTCTTT
cdr3_aa: CASSIFGRVNTEAFF

j_call: TRBJ1-1
clone_size: few
d_call: TRBD1
v_call: TRBV4-3
cdr3_nt: TGCGCCAGCAGCCAAGATGCGGGACAGGATTGGAACACTGAAGCTTTCTTT
cdr3_aa: CASSQDAGQDWNTEAFF

j_call: TRBJ1-4
clone_size: few
d_call: .
v_call: TRBV5-1
cdr3_nt: TGCGCCAGCAGGGACAGCAGACAGTATAATGAAAAACTGTTTTTT
cdr3_aa: CASRDSRQYNEKLFF

j_call: TRBJ2-7
clone_size: .
d_call: TRBD1
v_call: TRBV2
cdr3_nt: TGTGCCAGCAGTACAGGGGTTAGCTCCTACGAGCAGTACTTC
cdr3_aa: CASSTGVSSYEQYF

j_call: TRBJ2-7
clone_size: .
d_call: .
v_call: TRBV6-5
cdr3_nt: TGTGCCAGCAGTCTCAGTGGGCCGGGAGCCTACGAGCAGTACTTC
cdr3_aa: CASSLSGPGAYEQYF

j_call: TRBJ1-2
clone_size: .
d_call: .
v_call: TRBV5-4
cdr3_nt: TGTGCCAGCAGCTTGGCGGGCAGGGCGGAGGGCTACACCTTC
cdr3_aa: CASSLAGRAEGYTF

j_call: TRBJ2-7
clone_size: .
d_call: .
v_call: TRBV29-1
cdr3_nt: TGCAGCGTAGAGAAAAAGGGGGTGGAGTACGAGCAGTACTTC
cdr3_aa: CSVEKKGVEYEQYF

j_call: TRBJ2-3
clone_size: .
d_call: .
v_call: TRBV27
cdr3_nt: TGTGCCAGCAGTTTATTTACAAGCACAGATACGCAGTATTTT
cdr3_aa: CASSLFTSTDTQYF

j_call: TRBJ2-3
clone_size: .
d_call: TRBD2
v_call: TRBV30
cdr3_nt: TGTGCCTGGAGCGGCGTGTTGGAGGGGCTAGCGGGGATCAGAGCAGATACGCAGTATTTT
cdr3_aa: CAWSGVLEGLAGIRADTQYF

j_call: TRBJ1-2
clone_size: .
d_call: TRBD1
v_call: TRBV30
cdr3_nt: TGTGCCGGGGAGGCCACAGGGGCGCGAAGAAGCTATGGCTACACCTTC
cdr3_aa: CAGEATGARRSYGYTF

j_call: TRBJ1-6
clone_size: .
d_call: .
v_call: TRBV6-5
cdr3_nt: TGTGCCAGCAGTTTATCATCACAGGGCCCCCTCCACTTT
cdr3_aa: CASSLSSQGPLHF

j_call: TRBJ1-2
clone_size: .
d_call: TRBD1
v_call: TRBV28
cdr3_nt: TGTGCCAGTCACAGGGGGTATGGCTACACCTTC
cdr3_aa: CASHRGYGYTF

j_call: TRBJ2-1
clone_size: .
d_call: TRBD2
v_call: TRBV19
cdr3_nt: TGTGCCAGTAGTAGACAAGCGGGAGGGCTGGGCTCCTACAATGAGCAGTTCTTC
cdr3_aa: CASSRQAGGLGSYNEQFF

j_call: TRBJ1-6
clone_size: .
d_call: .
v_call: TRBV15
cdr3_nt: TGTGCCACCAGCGGAAACGAGGACAGTAATTCACCCCTCCACTTT
cdr3_aa: CATSGNEDSNSPLHF

j_call: TRBJ1-3
clone_size: few
d_call: .
v_call: TRBV28
cdr3_nt: TGTGCCAGCGGACTGCTCGGGGTTCGGCCTGGAAACACCATATATTTT
cdr3_aa: CASGLLGVRPGNTIYF

j_call: TRBJ2-2
clone_size: few
d_call: .
v_call: TRBV13
cdr3_nt: TGTGCCAGCGCCTCCGGGACACCGACCGGGGAGCTGTTTTTT
cdr3_aa: CASASGTPTGELFF

j_call: TRBJ1-1
clone_size: .
d_call: .
v_call: TRBV6-1
cdr3_nt: TGTGCCAGCTTTTCGGGGAACACTGAAGCTTTCTTT
cdr3_aa: CASFSGNTEAFF

j_call: TRBJ1-5
clone_size: .
d_call: .
v_call: TRBV19
cdr3_nt: TGTGCCAGTAGTCAAGGGGGTGGGCAGCCCCAGCATTTT
cdr3_aa: CASSQGGGQPQHF

j_call: TRBJ2-3
clone_size: once
d_call: .
v_call: TRBV7-9
cdr3_nt: TGTGCCAGCAGCTCTTGGGGGGGGGCGACAGATACGCAGTATTTT
cdr3_aa: CASSSWGGATDTQYF

j_call: TRBJ1-2
clone_size: .
d_call: .
v_call: TRBV19
cdr3_nt: TGTGCCAGTAGTAAAAAGAGTTTTGGCTATGGCTACACCTTC
cdr3_aa: CASSKKSFGYGYTF